This T cell receptor (beta chain) was obtained from a study of blood T cell repertoires in COVID-19. On the study more broadly: Acute-phase and convalescent COVID-19 samples originated in the United States, Italy and Spain. PBMCs, B-cell-depleted T cells, or T cells provided the cDNA or gDNA that made up the material.

Per the original data handling: Nucleated cell number was recorded as an estimate derived from reference gene primer amplification. Here immunoSEQ multiplex PCR was the method, and the copy in TCRdb shows in-frame clones only, minus some. Clone size and the V and J calls come from that table; the DNA yielded D and trimming. The data contain approximately 100,000 clones, around 80% of them seen just once; the ten biggest clones take up 7.9%. This CDR3 is 15 amino acids long. V lost 2 bases, J lost 6 bases, and 9 bases stayed unmatched. CDR1 is MNHEY and CDR2 is SVGAGI in the germline V gene. The rearrangement uses TRBV6-5 and TRBJ2-7; 8 nucleotides match TRBD1. The source is a woman of 80 years or more with active or convalescent COVID-19. Sequencing used peripheral blood. CDR3 bases: TGTGCCAGCAGTTACGGGGTCAGGGGGCGACCCGAGCAGTACTTC. Its translation: CASSYGVRGRPEQYF.